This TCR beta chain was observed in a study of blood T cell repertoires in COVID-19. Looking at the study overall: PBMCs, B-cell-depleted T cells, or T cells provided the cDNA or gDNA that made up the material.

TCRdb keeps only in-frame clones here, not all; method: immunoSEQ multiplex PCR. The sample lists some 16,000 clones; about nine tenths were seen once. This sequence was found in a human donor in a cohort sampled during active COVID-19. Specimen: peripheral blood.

The CDR3 region is CASMEGGSQETQYF. CDR3 nucleotides: TGTGCCAGTATGGAAGGGGGAAGTCAAGAGACCCAGTACTTC. The V gene is TRBV19, the J gene TRBJ2-5, with D possibly being TRBD1 (6 bases). Deletions cut 7 bases from V and 2 bases from J, with 14 bases between. In germline, CDR1 is LNHDA, CDR2 SQIVND (reference sequence). The length of the CDR3 is 14 residues.